Listed here are 30 T cell receptor beta chains from one sample, sequenced in a study of T cell responses to AZD1222 COVID-19 vaccine. Profiling relied on immunoSEQ multiplex PCR, and the TCRdb table lists in-frame clones only, not all of them. The sample has 90,000 to 120,000 clones; 87% are singletons. The sample here was peripheral blood, taken on day 0 of AZD1222 vaccination. These receptors originate from an adult in good health.

The V call is TRBV7-2, the J call TRBJ1-2; 10 bases map to TRBD1. The trim removed 7 bases at V and 3 bases at J, leaving 8 bases unmatched. Germline lookup yields CDR1 SGHTA and CDR2 FQGNSA. This CDR3 comprises 15 residues. The chain's CDR3 is CASIYRTGGDYGYTF. The CDR3 DNA is TGTGCCAGCATCTATAGGACAGGGGGGGACTATGGCTACACCTTC. The whole variable domain, remainder taken from reference TRBV7-2 and TRBJ1-2, is GAGVSQSPSNKVTEKGKDVELRCDPISGHTALYWYRQSLGQGLEFLIYFQGNSAPDKSGLPSDRFSAERTGGSVSTLTIQRTQQEDSAVYLCASIYRTGGDYGYTFGSGTRLTVV.

This clone was picked up one time. This sequence joins TRBV24-1 and TRBJ2-5, with D maybe TRBD1 (5 bases). CDR1 KGHDR and CDR2 SFDVKD come from the germline V gene. The germline V and J ends were trimmed by 4 bases and 4 bases, with 12 bases remaining between them. The CDR3 consists of 14 residues. CDR3 region: CATSEAGMSETQYF. DNA of the CDR3: TGTGCCACCAGTGAGGCAGGGATGTCAGAGACCCAGTACTTC.

V usage is TRBV6-1 and J usage is TRBJ1-3, with a tentative D call TRBD1 (5 bases). Germline V gives CDR1 MNHNS, CDR2 SASEGT. With 4 bases removed from V and 0 bases from J, the gap between germline ends came to 13 bases. CDR3 length: 16 amino acids. The CDR3 region is CASSARSTDSGNTIYF. For the CDR3, the DNA is TGTGCCAGCAGTGCCCGGTCGACAGACTCTGGAAACACCATATATTTT.

The rearrangement joins TRBV20-1 to TRBJ2-3; 11 bases fit TRBD2. Trimming removed 3 bases from V and 6 bases from J; junction bases left unmatched: 8. The CDR3 contains 15 residues. Germline V gives CDR1 DFQATT, CDR2 SNEGSKA (reference sequence). The CDR3, as DNA: TGCAGTGCTAGTCCTAGCGGGAGGATGGGGGATACGCAGTATTTT. Amino acid sequence: CSASPSGRMGDTQYF.

The V gene is TRBV18, the J gene TRBJ1-3; D is unclear. V was clipped by 2 bases and J by 4 bases, with 9 bases between them. This CDR3 spans 14 amino acids. The V gene's germline CDR1 is KGHSH and CDR2 LQKENI. The CDR3, as DNA: TGTGCCAGCTCACCAGGGTCCAACGGAAACACCATATATTTT. This gives the protein CASSPGSNGNTIYF.

In regard to this clone: Other DNA sequences of this sample code for an identical CDR3. The genes are TRBV7-9 and TRBJ1-2; D not certain. The germline CDR1 and CDR2 sequences are SEHNR and FQNEAQ (reference sequence). This CDR3 comprises 13 residues. V shed 1 base and J shed 0 bases, with 3 bases lying between them. CDR3 loop: CASSLDTNYGYTF. CDR3 DNA sequence: TGTGCCAGCAGCTTAGACACTAACTATGGCTACACCTTC.

The chain couples TRBV5-1 to TRBJ2-5; D possibly uses TRBD1 or TRBD2 (5 bases each). V lost 4 bases to trimming and J lost 9 bases, with 25 bases between them. From germline, CDR1 is SGHRS and CDR2 YFSETQ. This CDR3 comprises 16 residues. CDR3 DNA: TGCGCCAGCAGCGATCGGCCCGGGACCGAGCGTAGGGCCCAGTACTTC. Residues: CASSDRPGTERRAQYF.

The chain has TRBV3-1 (or the pseudogene TRBV3-2) and TRBJ2-3; D is unclear. Germline values: CDR1 LGHDT, CDR2 YNNKEL (reference sequence). With 1 base removed from V and 1 base from J, the gap between germline ends came to 12 bases. The CDR3 is made up of 16 amino acids. CDR3 coding DNA: TGTGCCAGCAGCCAAGGCGCATCTCGGGGCACAGATACGCAGTATTTT. Translation: CASSQGASRGTDTQYF.

The chain carries TRBV19 and TRBJ1-3, with TRBD1 as a possible D gene (5 bases). CDR1 and CDR2 (germline): LNHDA, SQIVND (reference sequence). CDR3 size: 17 residues. Trimming took 8 bases from V and 0 from J, leaving 20 bases between them. The CDR3 here is CASFPRGGARSGNTIYF. The CDR3 region has the DNA TGTGCCAGTTTCCCGCGGGGAGGGGCGCGCTCTGGAAACACCATATATTTT.

The V gene is TRBV10-1, the J gene TRBJ2-7, with D possibly TRBD1 on 6 matching bases. The V end lost 7 bases, the J end lost 6 bases, and 19 bases lay between the germline ends. The germline CDR1 and CDR2 sequences are WNHNN and SYGVQD (reference sequence). The CDR3 length is 14 residues. The CDR3 is CASNVEEQGCEQYF. CDR3 nucleotide sequence: TGCGCCAGCAACGTCGAGGAACAGGGATGCGAGCAGTACTTC.

This chain connects TRBV18 to TRBJ1-1; 7 nucleotides align to TRBD1. Germline assignment: CDR1 KGHSH and CDR2 LQKENI. There are 12 residues in the CDR3. V was clipped by 3 bases and J by 10 bases; unmatched bases: 5. The CDR3 region has the DNA TGTGCCAGCTCACCCTTGACAGGGATAGCTTTCTTT. It is translated as CASSPLTGIAFF.

The chain recombines TRBV11-3 with TRBJ1-2; the match to TRBD1 covers 8 bases. The CDR3 covers 16 residues. Germline V CDR1 and CDR2: SGHNT, YENEEA. The V and J ends lost 3 bases and 6 bases, in that order; junction bases with no gene match: 12. CDR3 region: CASSLWTGMRSDGYTF. CDR3 bases: TGTGCCAGCAGCTTGTGGACAGGGATGAGGTCGGATGGCTACACCTTC. Based on the CDR3 plus reference TRBV11-3 and TRBJ1-2, the full variable domain is EAGVVQSPRYKIIEKKQPVAFWCNPISGHNTLYWYLQNLGQGPELLIRYENEEAVDDSQLPKDRFSAERLKGVDSTLKIQPAELGDSAVYLCASSLWTGMRSDGYTFGSGTRLTVV.

This chain connects TRBV13 to TRBJ1-2; D unresolved. The CDR3 is made up of 14 amino acids. The germline V and J ends were trimmed by 0 bases and 4 bases, with 9 bases remaining between them. CDR1 and CDR2 from the germline V gene are PRHDT and FYEKMQ (reference sequence). CDR3 bases: TGTGCCAGCAGCTTAGGGGGTTCATCCTATGGCTACACCTTC. This encodes CASSLGGSSYGYTF.

The CDR3 is CASSGRDRIYTEAFF. The CDR3 DNA sequence: TGTGCCAGTAGTGGCCGGGACAGGATCTACACTGAAGCTTTCTTT. The rearrangement uses TRBV19 and TRBJ1-1, with TRBD1 matching 8 bases. The germline V gene encodes CDR1 LNHDA and CDR2 SQIVND (reference sequence). Trimming took 5 bases from V and 3 from J; bases not matched to a gene: 8. This CDR3 region has 15 residues.

This clone was counted between two and nine times. V usage is TRBV24-1 and J usage is TRBJ1-2, with D possibly being TRBD1 (6 bases). With 5 bases removed from V and 4 bases from J, the gap between germline ends came to 10 bases. The CDR3 runs to 13 residues. Germline V gene lookup returns CDR1 KGHDR and CDR2 SFDVKD. The DNA of the CDR3 is TGTGCCACCAGTGTAGGGGGTGGCTATGGCTACACCTTC. Its protein is CATSVGGGYGYTF.

The rearrangement joins TRBV5-4 to TRBJ2-5, with D uncertain. The CDR3 contains 15 residues. Between the trimmed V and J ends, which lost 4 bases and 2 bases, there was a span of 15 bases. CDR1 and CDR2 from the germline V gene are SGHNT and YYREEE (reference sequence). CDR3 DNA: TGTGCCAGCAGCGGAAAGATGGGTCCTCAAGAGACCCAGTACTTC. Translated: CASSGKMGPQETQYF.

The V gene is TRBV18, the J gene TRBJ2-7; 8 positions match TRBD1. The CDR3 is 12 residues long. With 6 bases clipped from V and 5 bases from J, the junction kept 3 bases outside the gene matches. The germline gives CDR1 KGHSH, CDR2 LQKENI. CDR3 nucleotides: TGTGCCAGCTCGGCAGGGGGCGACGAGCAGTACTTC. Translated, it gives CASSAGGDEQYF.

The J gene is TRBJ2-3, the V gene TRBV7-9; possible D gene TRBD2, 6 bases. Trimming shortened V by 5 bases and J by 3 bases, and 15 bases separated the two germline ends. Per germline, CDR1 SEHNR and CDR2 FQNEAQ (reference sequence). The CDR3 runs to 15 residues. The CDR3 coding sequence is TGTGCCAGCAGCAGCCTAGCGTTGGAAACAGATACGCAGTATTTT. This translates into CASSSLALETDTQYF.

The chain links TRBV7-8 to TRBJ1-6; unclear D gene. V lost 3 bases and J 7 bases, leaving 19 bases between the germline ends. The CDR3 runs to 17 residues. Per germline, CDR1 SGHVS and CDR2 FQNEAQ. CDR3 sequence (DNA): TGTGCCAGCAGCTTTACCGTTTTACCCGGGCTAAATTCACCCCTCCACTTT. It codes for CASSFTVLPGLNSPLHF. The full variable domain, rest sourced from reference TRBV7-8 and TRBJ1-6, is GAGVSQSPRYKVAKRGQDVALRCDPISGHVSLFWYQQALGQGPEFLTYFQNEAQLDKSGLPSDRFFAERPEGSVSTLKIQRTQQEDSAVYLCASSFTVLPGLNSPLHFGNGTRLTVT.

This chain joins TRBV2 and TRBJ2-3; D gene ambiguous. CDR3 size: 13 residues. Between the trimmed V and J ends, which lost 10 bases and 1 base, there was a span of 12 bases. Germline values: CDR1 SNHLY, CDR2 FYNNEI. The CDR3 protein is CATQASGTDTQYF. The CDR3 DNA follows: TGTGCCACCCAGGCTTCGGGCACAGATACGCAGTATTTT. The variable domain in full, completed from reference TRBV2 and TRBJ2-3, reads EPEVTQTPSHQVTQMGQEVILRCVPISNHLYFYWYRQILGQKVEFLVSFYNNEISEKSEIFDDQFSVERPDGSNFTLKIRSTKLEDSAMYFCATQASGTDTQYFGPGTRLTVL.

The DNA for the CDR3 is TGCGCCAGCAGCCAAGATGCGGCGACAGGGTACGGCTACACCTTC. As protein: CASSQDAATGYGYTF. The genes are TRBV4-1 and TRBJ1-2, with 7 nucleotides matching TRBD1. Per the germline V gene, CDR1 is MGHRA and CDR2 is YSYEKL. V shed 0 bases and J 8 bases; nucleotides not matched to a gene: 9. This CDR3 has 15 residues.

The DNA of the CDR3 is TGTGCCAGCAGCTTCTACCCCAATAAGAGGGAGACCCAGTACTTC. The encoded protein is CASSFYPNKRETQYF. The J gene is TRBJ2-5, the V gene TRBV11-2; D ambiguous. In germline, CDR1 is SGHAT, CDR2 FQNNGV. V was clipped by 3 bases and J by 5 bases, with 16 bases between them. The CDR3 contains 15 residues.

This clone is judged medium-sized. This chain joins TRBV5-5 and TRBJ2-5; D may correspond to TRBD1 or TRBD2 (6 bases each). The CDR3 totals 16 residues. CDR1 SGHKS and CDR2 YYEKEE come from the germline V gene (reference sequence). V was cut by 1 base and J by 2 bases, with 15 bases left in between. CDR3 protein: CASSLIGGHDQETQYF. Written as DNA, the CDR3 is TGTGCCAGCAGCTTGATTGGGGGGCACGATCAAGAGACCCAGTACTTC.

The genes are TRBV4-2 and TRBJ2-4, with a tentative D call TRBD1 (6 bases). CDR1 and CDR2 from the germline V gene are LGHNA and YNFKEQ. The CDR3 totals 16 residues. V lost 3 bases and J lost 1, with 13 bases in between. The CDR3 DNA sequence: TGTGCCAGCAGCCAGCAGGGGAATGGGGCCAAAAACATTCAGTACTTC. Its protein is CASSQQGNGAKNIQYF.

The rearrangement joins TRBV29-1 to TRBJ2-2, with TRBD1 matching over 8 bases. CDR1 and CDR2 (germline): SQVTM, ANQGSEA. The length of the CDR3 is 15 residues. Trimming at V came to 8 bases and at J to 5 bases, leaving 13 bases not matched to a gene. The CDR3 protein is CSISKQGALTGELFF. CDR3 in DNA: TGCAGCATCTCAAAGCAGGGGGCGCTGACCGGGGAGCTGTTTTTT.

The gene calls are TRBV7-2 and TRBJ2-3, with 14 bases aligning to TRBD2. This CDR3 has 16 amino acids. CDR1 is SGHTA, CDR2 FQGNSA, per germline. After removal of 4 bases from V and 6 bases from J, the junction contained 6 bases not matched to a gene. Here the CDR3 DNA reads TGTGCCAGCAGCTCCCGACTAGCGGGGGGGCGGGATACGCAGTATTTT. Translated: CASSSRLAGGRDTQYF. Complete variable domain (other parts from reference TRBV7-2 and TRBJ2-3): GAGVSQSPSNKVTEKGKDVELRCDPISGHTALYWYRQSLGQGLEFLIYFQGNSAPDKSGLPSDRFSAERTGGSVSTLTIQRTQQEDSAVYLCASSSRLAGGRDTQYFGPGTRLTVL.

This clone appeared a few times. V usage is TRBV5-1 and J usage is TRBJ2-1; D call uncertain. Germline V lookup: CDR1 SGHRS, CDR2 YFSETQ. V lost 0 bases, J lost 3 bases, and 7 bases lay in between. The CDR3 has 14 amino acids. CDR3 nucleotides: TGCGCCAGCAGCTTGGCCTACCTCTACAATGAGCAGTTCTTC. Translation: CASSLAYLYNEQFF.

V usage is TRBV11-2 and J usage is TRBJ2-1; 9 nucleotides line up with TRBD2. Germline V gene sequence: CDR1 SGHAT, CDR2 FQNNGV. Unmatched junction bases numbered 12, after V lost 5 bases and J lost 7 bases. The CDR3 totals 16 residues. The CDR3 region is CASSPLAGRVGNEQFF. CDR3 sequence (DNA): TGTGCCAGCAGCCCGCTAGCGGGGAGGGTGGGGAATGAGCAGTTCTTC.

On this clone itself: As the CDR3 is not closed by the conserved phenylalanine or tryptophan, this likely results from a read error. The DNA is left out, because the CDR3 cannot be placed on it with certainty; the CDR3 is given as TCRdb lists it. V gene TRBV2 combines with J gene TRBJ2-7; TRBD2, as called in the table, went unchecked against the DNA. Germline V CDR1 and CDR2: SNHLY, FYNNEI. The CDR3 comprises 12 residues, both ends counted. CDR3 protein: CASLGRLAASWS.

The chain employs TRBV4-3 and TRBJ1-5, with D perhaps matching TRBD1 (5 bases). The V gene lost 0 bases and the J gene lost 3 bases, with 12 bases spanning the gap. The CDR3 runs to 16 residues. Germline V CDR1 and CDR2: LGHNA, YSLEER. CDR3 in DNA: TGCGCCAGCAGCCAAGAAATGGGACTGACCAATCAGCCCCAGCATTTT. It yields the protein CASSQEMGLTNQPQHF.